The 4 T cell receptor beta chains given below trace back to one sample, sequenced in a study of cytomegalovirus exposure and HLA in healthy donors. Profiling relied on immunoSEQ multiplex PCR, and the TCRdb table lists in-frame clones only, not all of them. The table includes 120,000 or so clones, roughly 90% detected once. Input material: PBMCs. These receptors were obtained from a woman aged 25 to 39 in good health and CMV-seropositive.

The chain couples TRBV28 to TRBJ1-2; D call uncertain. V was pared by 7 bases and J by 8 bases, with 11 bases between. This CDR3 is 11 amino acids long. From germline, CDR1 is MDHEN and CDR2 SYDVKM. This CDR3 is CASTGLIGYTF. In DNA, the CDR3 is TGTGCCAGCACAGGCCTCATAGGCTACACCTTC.

The chain joins TRBV7-6 to TRBJ2-2; maybe TRBD1 (5 bases). Trimming pared 1 base from V and 7 bases from J, leaving 13 bases between. The CDR3 totals 15 residues. Germline V CDR1 and CDR2: SGHVS, FNYEAQ. The CDR3 here is CASSLEGPGVGELFF. The CDR3 nucleotides read TGTGCCAGCAGCTTAGAGGGGCCGGGTGTCGGGGAGCTGTTTTTT.

The V and J genes are TRBV6-1 and TRBJ2-1; tentative D call: TRBD2 (6 bases). Trimming removed 9 bases at V and 2 bases at J, with 11 bases between. Germline lookup yields CDR1 MNHNS and CDR2 SASEGT. The CDR3 has 13 residues. CDR3 amino acids: CASGTFTYNEQFF. CDR3 DNA sequence: TGTGCCAGTGGGACTTTTACCTACAATGAGCAGTTCTTC.

The chain employs TRBV5-6 and TRBJ2-5; D uncertain. Germline V gene sequence: CDR1 SGHDT, CDR2 YYEEEE. Trimming pared 1 base from V and 4 bases from J, leaving 2 bases between. The CDR3 has 11 residues. The chain's CDR3 is CASSLRETQYF. The CDR3, as DNA: TGTGCCAGCAGCTTGCGAGAGACCCAGTACTTC. Full variable domain (remainder filled in from reference TRBV5-6 and TRBJ2-5): DAGVTQSPTHLIKTRGQQVTLRCSPKSGHDTVSWYQQALGQGPQFIFQYYEEEERQRGNFPDRFSGHQFPNYSSELNVNALLLGDSALYLCASSLRETQYFGPGTRLLVL.